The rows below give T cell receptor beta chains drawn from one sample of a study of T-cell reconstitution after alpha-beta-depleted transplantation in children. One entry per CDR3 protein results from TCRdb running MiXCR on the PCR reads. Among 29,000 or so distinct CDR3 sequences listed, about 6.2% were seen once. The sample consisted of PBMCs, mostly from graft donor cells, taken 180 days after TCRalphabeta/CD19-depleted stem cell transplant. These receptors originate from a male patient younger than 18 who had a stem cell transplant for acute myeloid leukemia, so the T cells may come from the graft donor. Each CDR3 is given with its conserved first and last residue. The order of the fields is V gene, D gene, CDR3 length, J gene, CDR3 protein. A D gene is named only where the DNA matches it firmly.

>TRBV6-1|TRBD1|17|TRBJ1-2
CASSGQGNTPPYYGYTF
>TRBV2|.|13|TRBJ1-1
CASSSEGYTEAFF
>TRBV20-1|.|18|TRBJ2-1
CSAREMRPLQQAYNEQFF
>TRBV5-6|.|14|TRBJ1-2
CASSLADLETKKVF
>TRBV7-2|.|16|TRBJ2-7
CASSPRGGPPLYEQYF
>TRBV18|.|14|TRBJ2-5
CASSPPGIQETQYF
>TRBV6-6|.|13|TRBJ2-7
CASSYLAGYEQYF
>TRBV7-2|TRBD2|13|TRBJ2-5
CASTLMRGETQYF
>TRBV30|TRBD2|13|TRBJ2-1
CAWVTSGRREQFF
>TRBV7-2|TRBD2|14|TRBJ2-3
CASRREGRSDTQYF
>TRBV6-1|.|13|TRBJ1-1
CASSEQGNTEAFF
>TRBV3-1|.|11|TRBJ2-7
CASSQVGEQYF
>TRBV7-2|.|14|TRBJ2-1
CASSLVTTYNEQFF
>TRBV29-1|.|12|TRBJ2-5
CSVGSPLETQYF
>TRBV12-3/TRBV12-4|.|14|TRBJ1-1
CASSPQRSNTEAFF
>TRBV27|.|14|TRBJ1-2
CASSRTRDHYGYTF
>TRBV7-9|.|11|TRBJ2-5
CASCSQETQYF
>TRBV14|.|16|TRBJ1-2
CASSQANLASPRGYTF
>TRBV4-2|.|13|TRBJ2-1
CASSPRLLNEQFF
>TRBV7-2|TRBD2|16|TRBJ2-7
CASSLGGLAGLYEQYF
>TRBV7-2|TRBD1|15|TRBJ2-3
CASSSRTGYTDTQYF
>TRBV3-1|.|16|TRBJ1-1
CASSQDRVSLNTEAFF
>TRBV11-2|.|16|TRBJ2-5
CASSREEGPPGETQYF
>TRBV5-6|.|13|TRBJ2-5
CASSLVPQETQYF
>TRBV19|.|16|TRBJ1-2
CASSPPGHWGSYGYTF
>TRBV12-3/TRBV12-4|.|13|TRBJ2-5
CASSFGLGETQYF
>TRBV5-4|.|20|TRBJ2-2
CASSLEVGGLLGVNTGELFF
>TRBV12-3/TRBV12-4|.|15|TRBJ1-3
CASRPQGYSGNTIYF
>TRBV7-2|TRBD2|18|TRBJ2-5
CASSLGGALAGSPGTQYF
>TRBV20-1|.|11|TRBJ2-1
CSAQPTNEQFF
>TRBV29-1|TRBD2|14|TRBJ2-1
CSVEGLAGGQEQFF